These 26 T cell receptor beta chains share one sample of origin, sequenced in a study of follicular helper T cells after annual influenza vaccination. The repertoire was sequenced with immunoSEQ multiplex PCR; TCRdb's copy has only in-frame clones and lacks some. The table records thousands of clones, about 82% of them present only once. Documented time point: 2015-2016 season, pre-vaccination. Sample: CXCR5- memory CD4+ T cells sorted from blood, taken on the day of influenza vaccination. The receptor set was obtained from an adult who received the influenza vaccine.

The CDR3: CASSQDTASGRRGEHNEQFF. CDR3 DNA sequence: TGCGCCAGCAGCCAAGATACGGCTAGCGGGAGGCGGGGAGAACACAATGAGCAGTTCTTC. The J gene is TRBJ2-1, the V gene TRBV4-1, with 11 nucleotides matching TRBD2. The CDR3 length is 20 residues. Germline V gives CDR1 MGHRA, CDR2 YSYEKL. With V trimmed by 0 bases and J by 5 bases, 15 bases remained unmatched.

This clone was observed once. The chain links TRBV18 to TRBJ2-1, with TRBD2 identical over 11 bases. This CDR3 contains 20 residues. Germline trimming cut 2 bases from V and 0 bases from J; bases unmatched to any gene: 12. Per germline, CDR1 KGHSH and CDR2 LQKENI. The CDR3 loop reads CASSPYSLAGGYSSYNEQFF. Written as DNA, the CDR3 is TGTGCCAGCTCACCATACTCGCTAGCGGGGGGATATAGCTCCTACAATGAGCAGTTCTTC.

V is TRBV19 and J is TRBJ2-5; D call uncertain. Germline assignment: CDR1 LNHDA and CDR2 SQIVND (reference sequence). V lost 5 bases and J 5 bases, leaving 9 bases between the germline ends. The CDR3 consists of 12 residues. The CDR3 here is CASSQKDETQYF. The DNA for the CDR3 is TGTGCCAGTAGTCAGAAGGACGAGACCCAGTACTTC.

In its sample, this clone was seen a few times. The chain recombines TRBV6-1 with TRBJ2-7, with D perhaps matching TRBD1 or TRBD2 (5 bases each). This CDR3 has 14 amino acids. Trimming stripped 7 bases from V and 0 bases from J, with 13 bases between. Germline V CDR1 and CDR2: MNHNS, SASEGT. CDR3 region: CASTRLQVSYEQYF. Written as DNA, the CDR3 is TGTGCCAGCACCCGACTACAGGTCTCCTACGAGCAGTACTTC.

This clone has more than one count but fewer than ten. V and J are TRBV28 and TRBJ1-1; D not resolved. CDR3 length: 12 residues. V shed 5 bases and J shed 3 bases, with 7 bases lying between them. Germline V CDR1 and CDR2: MDHEN, SYDVKM. CDR3 region: CASSLVYTEAFF. Here the CDR3 DNA reads TGTGCCAGCAGTCTGGTGTACACTGAAGCTTTCTTT.

This clone was detected only a few times. The V gene is TRBV19, the J gene TRBJ2-4; tentatively, D is TRBD2 (6 bases). The CDR3 sequence is 12 residues long. The germline V gene encodes CDR1 LNHDA and CDR2 SQIVND (reference sequence). Trimming removed 10 bases from V and 6 bases from J, with 13 bases in between. The CDR3 reads CATSVGRNIQYF. Written as DNA, the CDR3 is TGTGCCACTAGCGTGGGTAGAAACATTCAGTACTTC.

The chain combines TRBV7-9 with TRBJ1-4; D not resolved. Deletions cut 5 bases from V and 0 bases from J, with 7 bases between. Germline V CDR1 and CDR2: SEHNR, FQNEAQ (reference sequence). The CDR3 covers 14 residues. The CDR3 region has the DNA TGTGCCAGCAGCCTATCGGCAACTAATGAAAAACTGTTTTTT. This gives the protein CASSLSATNEKLFF. Full variable domain (rest looked up from reference TRBV7-9 and TRBJ1-4): DTGVSQNPRHKITKRGQNVTFRCDPISEHNRLYWYRQTLGQGPEFLTYFQNEAQLEKSRLLSDRFSAERPKGSFSTLEIQRTEQGDSAMYLCASSLSATNEKLFFGSGTQLSVL.

The chain is built from TRBV6-5 and TRBJ2-3; weak D call: TRBD1 (5 bases). CDR3 size: 14 residues. Germline CDR1 is MNHEY and CDR2 is SVGAGI. The V and J ends lost 2 bases and 1 base respectively, with 7 bases between them. CDR3 coding DNA: TGTGCCAGCAGTTACAGGGGTGGCACAGATACGCAGTATTTT. Translation gives CASSYRGGTDTQYF.

The gene calls are TRBV28 and TRBJ1-5, with D possibly TRBD1 on 5 matching bases. The CDR3 length is 15 residues. Trimming pared 5 bases from V and 2 bases from J, leaving 13 bases between. Germline lookup yields CDR1 MDHEN and CDR2 SYDVKM. CDR3 in amino acids: CASSAGTSGNQPQHF. Written as DNA, the CDR3 is TGTGCCAGCAGTGCCGGGACTTCGGGCAATCAGCCCCAGCATTTT.

This clone was seen a handful of times. The chain combines TRBV4-2 with TRBJ1-4; D perhaps matches TRBD1 (6 bases). The CDR3 is 15 residues long. Trimming pared 5 bases from V and 8 bases from J, leaving 18 bases between. Germline V gene data show CDR1 as LGHNA and CDR2 as YNFKEQ. CDR3 loop: CASSSGQIQLEKLFF. The CDR3 DNA sequence: TGTGCCAGCAGCTCAGGACAGATACAACTCGAAAAACTGTTTTTT.

This sequence joins TRBV30 and TRBJ1-5; no firm D call. Trimming shortened V by 3 bases and J by 6 bases, and 9 bases separated the two germline ends. The germline CDR1 and CDR2 sequences are GTSNPN and SVGIG (reference sequence). The CDR3 runs to 12 residues. For the CDR3, the DNA is TGTGCCTGGAGCGGGTCGTCTCAGCCCCAGCATTTT. Its translation: CAWSGSSQPQHF.

The chain recombines TRBV5-6 with TRBJ1-2, with 10 bases identical to TRBD1. The CDR3 has 14 residues. V dropped 4 bases and J dropped 3; count of bases not matched to a gene: 3. Germline V gives CDR1 SGHDT, CDR2 YYEEEE. As DNA, the CDR3 is TGTGCCAGCAGCGGGACAGGGGCGCACTATGGCTACACCTTC. It codes for CASSGTGAHYGYTF.

The chain has TRBV5-4 and TRBJ1-1; D uncertain. V shed 0 bases and J shed 4 bases, with 4 bases lying between them. CDR3 size: 12 residues. Per germline, CDR1 SGHNT and CDR2 YYREEE (reference sequence). This chain's CDR3 is CASSLGSTEAFF. The CDR3 DNA is TGTGCCAGCAGCTTGGGCAGCACTGAAGCTTTCTTT.

The chain uses TRBV19 and TRBJ2-3, with D tentatively TRBD1 (6 bases). Germline V gives CDR1 LNHDA, CDR2 SQIVND (reference sequence). The CDR3 length is 17 residues. Trimming pared 5 bases from V and 0 bases from J, leaving 18 bases between. The CDR3 here is CASSSRDTRASTDTQYF. The CDR3 DNA reads as TGTGCCAGTAGTTCGAGGGACACTCGTGCTAGCACAGATACGCAGTATTTT.

The V and J genes are TRBV29-1 and TRBJ2-7; D uncertain. The CDR3 extends over 12 amino acids. CDR1 and CDR2 (germline): SQVTM, ANQGSEA. With 4 bases removed from V and 0 bases from J, the gap between germline ends came to 7 bases. CDR3 nucleotides: TGCAGCGTTGGGACGGACTCCTACGAGCAGTACTTC. It translates to CSVGTDSYEQYF.

The chain employs TRBV29-1 and TRBJ1-2; TRBD1 matches at 9 bases. CDR1 and CDR2 from the germline V gene are SQVTM and ANQGSEA. Losses at the gene ends were 3 bases for V and 7 bases for J; bases not matched to a gene: 12. The CDR3 length is 15 residues. CDR3 nucleotide sequence: TGCAGCGTTGAGCGGGACAGGGCCGGGGGTTTTGGCTACACCTTC. Amino acid sequence: CSVERDRAGGFGYTF.

This clone was detected only once. The rearrangement joins TRBV6-1 to TRBJ2-1, with no clear D. Germline lookup yields CDR1 MNHNS and CDR2 SASEGT. This CDR3 comprises 13 residues. Trimming left V 1 base short and J 3 bases short, with 4 bases between. The CDR3, as DNA: TGTGCCAGCAGTGAAGTTCGCTACAATGAGCAGTTCTTC. Translating gives CASSEVRYNEQFF.

The V gene is TRBV10-3, the J gene TRBJ2-7, with a weak D call TRBD2 (5 bases). Between the trimmed V and J ends, which lost 0 bases and 0 bases, there was a span of 9 bases. This CDR3 region has 15 residues. Germline assignment: CDR1 ENHRY and CDR2 SYGVKD. Here the CDR3 reads CAISESKRLSYEQYF. CDR3 bases: TGTGCCATCAGTGAGTCGAAGCGGCTCTCCTACGAGCAGTACTTC.

The V and J genes are TRBV6-5 and TRBJ2-7; 11 nucleotides line up with TRBD2. Germline V gene sequence: CDR1 MNHEY, CDR2 SVGAGI. This CDR3 spans 15 amino acids. V lost 4 bases to trimming and J lost 4 bases; unmatched junction nucleotides: 6. The CDR3 sequence is CASSSPGTSGYEQYF. Here the CDR3 DNA reads TGTGCCAGCAGTTCTCCCGGGACTAGCGGTTACGAGCAGTACTTC.

The rearrangement links TRBV9 to TRBJ2-4; 12 bases line up with TRBD2. Germline CDR1 and CDR2: SGDLS and YYNGEE. The CDR3 has 13 amino acids. V gave up 4 bases and J gave up 15 bases; unmatched junction bases: 8. In nucleotides, the CDR3 is TGTGCCAGCAGCCCACGGACTAGCGGGGTCGCGTACTTC. Its translation is CASSPRTSGVAYF.

The gene calls are TRBV5-1 and TRBJ2-5, with 8 bases aligning to TRBD1. The CDR3 has 18 amino acids. Germline lookup yields CDR1 SGHRS and CDR2 YFSETQ. J gave up 3 bases and V 0 bases, and 13 bases lay outside the gene matches. As DNA, the CDR3 is TGCGCCAGCAGCTTGGGGACAGGGTGGAGAGGTGACAAAGAGACCCAGTACTTC. As protein: CASSLGTGWRGDKETQYF.

Note on this clone: Other nucleotide sequences from this sample produce the same CDR3. This CDR3 reads CASSTTGWVGKLFF. CDR3 DNA: TGTGCCAGCAGTACGACAGGGTGGGTTGGGAAACTGTTTTTT. The chain uses TRBV27 and TRBJ1-4, with 7 nucleotides matching TRBD1. Trimming cost V 5 bases and J 11 bases; bases outside gene matches: 11. Germline V gene lookup returns CDR1 MNHEY and CDR2 SMNVEV (reference sequence). The CDR3 covers 14 residues.

This rearrangement joins TRBV27 to TRBJ2-7, with 9 nucleotides matching TRBD1. Looked up from germline, CDR1 is MNHEY and CDR2 is SMNVEV (reference sequence). This CDR3 comprises 13 residues. V lost 6 bases and J lost 6; bases outside the gene matches: 6. CDR3 coding DNA: TGTGCCAGCAGCCCAAGGGACAGGGCCGAGCAGTACTTC. This gives the protein CASSPRDRAEQYF.

The chain has TRBV2 and TRBJ2-1; 9 bases are shared with TRBD2. This CDR3 has 14 amino acids. Germline V lookup: CDR1 SNHLY, CDR2 FYNNEI. Trimming removed 6 bases from V and 7 bases from J; junction bases left unmatched: 7. The CDR3 is CASRPASGANEQFF. In DNA form, the CDR3 reads TGTGCCAGCAGGCCTGCTAGCGGGGCAAATGAGCAGTTCTTC.

V and J are TRBV5-5 and TRBJ2-7; 7 bases map to TRBD1. This CDR3 is built from 18 residues. Germline CDR1 reads SGHKS; CDR2 reads YYEKEE (reference sequence). V shed 4 bases and J 1 base; nucleotides not matched to a gene: 17. DNA for the CDR3: TGTGCCAGCAGCAGGGGACAGACTGGGGGACCCCTATCCTACGAGCAGTACTTC. Translating it yields CASSRGQTGGPLSYEQYF.

The chain is built from TRBV5-6 and TRBJ2-5; D remains ambiguous. Germline loops: CDR1 SGHDT, CDR2 YYEEEE. The V end was cut by 4 bases, the J end by 4 bases, with 17 bases between. The CDR3 is 15 amino acids. CDR3 protein: CASSSRQLQSETQYF. The CDR3 DNA is TGTGCCAGCAGCAGCAGACAACTGCAATCAGAGACCCAGTACTTC.